This T cell receptor (beta chain) was captured in a study of cytomegalovirus exposure and HLA in healthy donors. Trimming cost V 5 bases and J 0 bases, with 10 bases left between them. The germline gives CDR1 SEHNR, CDR2 FQNEAQ (reference sequence). This CDR3 spans 14 amino acids. PCR used 60 Vbeta primers and 13 Jbeta primers. Data came from immunoSEQ multiplex PCR; TCRdb stores just in-frame clones and leaves some out. The sample has more than 95,000 clones, around 80% seen once. The source material was PBMCs. This chain connects TRBV7-9 to TRBJ1-1; tentatively, D is TRBD1 (5 bases). The sequence derives from a woman aged 18-29 years in good health and CMV-seropositive. The CDR3, as DNA: TGTGCCAGCAGCCCCGACAGCTTGAACACTGAAGCTTTCTTT. It translates to CASSPDSLNTEAFF. Full variable domain (rest looked up from reference TRBV7-9 and TRBJ1-1): DTGVSQNPRHKITKRGQNVTFRCDPISEHNRLYWYRQTLGQGPEFLTYFQNEAQLEKSRLLSDRFSAERPKGSFSTLEIQRTEQGDSAMYLCASSPDSLNTEAFFGQGTRLTVV.